This TCR beta chain was captured by sequencing in a study of beta chain features in type 1 diabetes. Turning to the study itself: Cells sorted and examined across all samples totaled approximately 100,000,000. Overall study results and limits: PCR might favor shorter templates, but any such skew would affect patients and controls equally.

Sorting with CD45RO/CCR7/CD25/CD127/CD95/CD27 yielded naive, central memory, regulatory and stem-like memory CD4+ cells. Germline V gene lookup returns CDR1 LNHNV and CDR2 YYDKDF (reference sequence). The CDR3 loop spans 14 amino acids. Trimming took off 0 bases at V and 1 base at J, with 5 bases between the two ends. The authors reverse transcribed all of the isolated RNA, so sequencing captured expressed TCRB transcripts. Assay used: immunoSEQ multiplex PCR; TCRdb lists only in-frame clones, some missing. The sample has roughly 450,000 clones, roughly an eighth seen once. This clone was seen only a few times. No antigen is known for it.

The chain has TRBV15 and TRBJ2-3, with a tentative D call TRBD2 (5 bases). The sequenced sample was naive CD4+ T cells from blood. This receptor was taken from a woman aged 18-29 years in good health. The CDR3 loop is CATSRDGGTDTQYF. In nucleotides, the CDR3 is TGTGCCACCAGCAGAGACGGGGGCACAGATACGCAGTATTTT.